One T cell receptor beta chain is described in this entry. The CDR3 contains 14 residues. From germline, CDR1 is SGHNT and CDR2 YENEEA. Trimming cost V 0 bases and J 5 bases, with 8 bases left between them. The assay was run at survey level. This table comes from immunoSEQ multiplex PCR, and its TCRdb copy is limited to in-frame clones, with some not included. The table has approximately 46,000 clones, about four fifths seen once. The data are from a study of fetal regulatory T cell absence and autoimmunity. The chain has TRBV11-3 and TRBJ2-1; D call uncertain. The receptor comes from a newborn boy with IPEX syndrome. Sequencing was performed on cord blood. For the CDR3, the DNA is TGTGCCAGCAGCTTAGATGGCGTTAACAATGAGCAGTTCTTC. It codes for CASSLDGVNNEQFF.